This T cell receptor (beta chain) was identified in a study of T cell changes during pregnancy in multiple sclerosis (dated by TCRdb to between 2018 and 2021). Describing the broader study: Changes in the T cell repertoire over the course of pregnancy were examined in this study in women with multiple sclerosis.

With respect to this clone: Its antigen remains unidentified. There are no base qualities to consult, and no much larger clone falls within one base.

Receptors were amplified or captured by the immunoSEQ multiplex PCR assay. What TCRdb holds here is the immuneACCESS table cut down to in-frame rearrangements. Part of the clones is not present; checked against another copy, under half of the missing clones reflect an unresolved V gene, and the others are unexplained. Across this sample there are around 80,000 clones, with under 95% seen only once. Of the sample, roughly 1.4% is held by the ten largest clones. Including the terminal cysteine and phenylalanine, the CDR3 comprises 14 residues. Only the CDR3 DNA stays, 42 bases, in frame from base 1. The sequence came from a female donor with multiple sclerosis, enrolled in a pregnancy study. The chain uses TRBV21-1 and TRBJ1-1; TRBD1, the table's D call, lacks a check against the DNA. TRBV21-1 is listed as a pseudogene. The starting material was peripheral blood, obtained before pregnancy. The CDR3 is CASKQQGWNTEAFF. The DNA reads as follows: TGTGCCAGCAAACAACAGGGCTGGAACACTGAAGCTTTCTTT.